The text below deals with one TCR beta chain. The CDR3 extends over 16 amino acids. Germline-derived CDR1 and CDR2 are MGHRA and YSYEKL. V lost 1 base, J lost 5 bases, and 8 bases stayed unmatched. In the source study's methods: Reference gene primer amplification yielded estimated nucleated cell counts. Assay: immunoSEQ multiplex PCR; the TCRdb copy retains only in-frame clones and omits some. That table furnishes V, J and clone size, whereas the DNA furnished D and trimming. The sample has hundreds of thousands of clones; around 92% are singletons. The entry originates in a study of blood T cell repertoires in COVID-19. Study in general: Acute-phase and convalescent COVID-19 samples originated in the United States, Italy and Spain. The analysed material was cDNA or gDNA that came from T cells, B-cell-depleted T cells, or PBMCs.

This TCR came from a man in his forties with acute or convalescent COVID-19. The sample was peripheral blood. This sequence joins TRBV4-1 and TRBJ2-7, with 10 bases lining up with TRBD1. CDR3 sequence: CASSQAPGTGVHEQYF. The CDR3 DNA is TGCGCCAGCAGCCAAGCCCCCGGGACAGGGGTTCACGAGCAGTACTTC.